The 3 T cell receptor beta chains presented below share a single source sample, sequenced in a study of graft-versus-host responses after intestinal transplantation. The repertoire was sequenced with immunoSEQ multiplex PCR; TCRdb's copy has only in-frame clones and lacks some. The top ten hold around 0.17% of the sample, which has more than 95,000 clones, 80% to 95% seen once. No antigen has been identified for these receptors. The source material was unstimulated CD4+ T cells sorted from spleen or lymph node cells, sampled before intestinal transplant. The source is a human donor who received an intestinal transplant.

This chain links TRBV5-1 with TRBJ2-7; TRBD2 matches at 8 bases. With V trimmed by 5 bases and J by 3 bases, 10 bases remained unmatched. The V gene's germline CDR1 is SGHRS and CDR2 YFSETQ. The CDR3 consists of 15 residues. CDR3 DNA sequence: TGCGCCAGCAGTCACCTGGGACTAGTATTCTACGAGCAGTACTTC. Protein product: CASSHLGLVFYEQYF.

V gene TRBV28 combines with J gene TRBJ2-7; 10 bases fit TRBD1. Germline loops: CDR1 MDHEN, CDR2 SYDVKM. The V and J ends lost 5 bases and 2 bases, in that order; junction bases with no gene match: 3. This CDR3 contains 14 residues. CDR3 sequence (DNA): TGTGCCAGCAGTCGCGGGACAGGGGCCTACGAGCAGTACTTC. Its translation is CASSRGTGAYEQYF.

The gene calls are TRBV7-2 and TRBJ1-1, with 7 nucleotides matching TRBD1. There are 13 residues in the CDR3. Germline CDR1 and CDR2: SGHTA and FQGNSA. J was trimmed by 4 bases and V by 5 bases; bases with no gene match: 4. CDR3 loop: CASSTTGFTEAFF. DNA of the CDR3: TGTGCCAGCAGCACGACAGGGTTCACTGAAGCTTTCTTT.